The rows below give T cell receptor beta chains drawn from one sample of a study of cytomegalovirus exposure and HLA in healthy donors. Some clones are missing from TCRdb's copy, which holds only in-frame ones; the method was immunoSEQ multiplex PCR. Among around 90,000 clones listed, roughly 86% were seen once. The sequencing sample was made of PBMCs. All receptors derive from a young man in good health and CMV-seropositive. The CDR3 runs from the conserved cysteine through the conserved F or W. D genes are given only for firm matches. Not every row has a clone size; where given, it reads once, few, many or a size class.

v_gene,abundance,j_gene,d_gene,CDR3nt,CDR3aa
TRBV5-6,NA,TRBJ2-5,NA,TGTGCCAGCAGCGCGTCTGAGACCCAGTACTTC,CASSASETQYF
TRBV4-2,NA,TRBJ1-5,NA,TGTGCCAGCAGCCAAGGGACAGGCAATCAGCCCCAGCATTTT,CASSQGTGNQPQHF
TRBV19,NA,TRBJ1-5,TRBD1,TGTGCCAGTAGCCCTGACAGGGCCTATAGCAATCAGCCCCAGCATTTT,CASSPDRAYSNQPQHF
TRBV27,NA,TRBJ1-1,NA,TGTGCCAGCAGTCCTTCCTATATGCGGGGCACTGAAGCTTTCTTT,CASSPSYMRGTEAFF
TRBV27,NA,TRBJ2-5,NA,TGTGCCAGCAGTCAGACGCCAATTCGGGGGACCCAGTACTTC,CASSQTPIRGTQYF
TRBV5-6,NA,TRBJ1-2,NA,TGTGCCAGCGCTCCGGGACACCCTTCGAGCGGCTATGGCTACACCTTC,CASAPGHPSSGYGYTF
TRBV11-2,NA,TRBJ2-5,NA,TGTGCCAGCAGCTTGGCAGAGACCCAGTACTTC,CASSLAETQYF
TRBV5-1,NA,TRBJ2-7,NA,TGCGCCAGCCAGGGGACAAATTCCTACGAGCAGTACTTC,CASQGTNSYEQYF
TRBV5-1,NA,TRBJ2-5,TRBD2,TGCGCCAGCAGCTTGACTAGCGGGAGGGTAGAGACCCAGTACTTC,CASSLTSGRVETQYF
TRBV18,NA,TRBJ2-7,NA,TGTGCCAGCTCACCTGAGGAGTACGGAGAGCAGTACTTC,CASSPEEYGEQYF
TRBV6-5,NA,TRBJ2-3,TRBD2,TGTGCCAGCAGTAAAGGACTAGCGGGAGATACGCAGTATTTT,CASSKGLAGDTQYF
TRBV9,NA,TRBJ1-2,NA,TGTGCCAGCAGCGCCCAGGGCCCTAATGGCTACACCTTC,CASSAQGPNGYTF
TRBV21-1,NA,TRBJ2-7,NA,TGTGCCAGCAGCAAAGGCGCTTTTAGCGGGAGTCCCTACGAGCAGTACTTC,CASSKGAFSGSPYEQYF
TRBV10-2,NA,TRBJ2-7,TRBD1,TGCGCCACGGGACAGGGACCCTACGAGCAGTACTTC,CATGQGPYEQYF
TRBV27,NA,TRBJ2-7,TRBD1,TGTGCCAGCAGTTTATCGTTGACTGAGGGGGCAGGCTACGAGCAGTACTTC,CASSLSLTEGAGYEQYF
TRBV14,once,TRBJ1-4,NA,TGTGCCAGCAGCCAAGCCCCAGGGTTCCTGTTTTTT,CASSQAPGFLFF
TRBV9,few,TRBJ2-1,NA,TGTGCCAGCAGCACGCAAAGGGGGAGCCCCTACAATGAGCAGTTCTTC,CASSTQRGSPYNEQFF
TRBV5-1,NA,TRBJ2-6,NA,TGCGCCAGCAGAGCTGTCAAAGGGGCCTCTGGGGCCAACGTCCTGACTTTC,CASRAVKGASGANVLTF
TRBV4-1,few,TRBJ2-5,TRBD2,TGCGCCAGCAGCCAAGGGGGACTAGCGGGAGAGACCCAGTACTTC,CASSQGGLAGETQYF
TRBV5-4,NA,TRBJ1-2,NA,TGTGCCAGCACGGGACTGACCAGCTATGGCTACACCTTC,CASTGLTSYGYTF
TRBV6-1,NA,TRBJ1-3,NA,TGTGCCAGCCATCAGGGCATCTCTGGAAACACCATATATTTT,CASHQGISGNTIYF
TRBV28,NA,TRBJ2-4,TRBD1,TGTGCCAGCAGCCCCCGGACAGGGAGAAACATTCAGTACTTC,CASSPRTGRNIQYF
TRBV6-1,once,TRBJ1-2,NA,TGTGCCAGCAGTGAAGGGTGGCAATACTATGGCTACACCTTC,CASSEGWQYYGYTF
TRBV29-1,NA,TRBJ2-3,TRBD1,TGCAGCGTGGAGGGACAGGGAGGCACAGATACGCAGTATTTT,CSVEGQGGTDTQYF
TRBV27,NA,TRBJ2-2,NA,TGTGCCAGCAGCGGAGGGCCGGTCACCGGGGAGCTGTTTTTT,CASSGGPVTGELFF
TRBV7-9,NA,TRBJ2-7,NA,TGTGCCAGCAGCTTATACGACACTCTAGCCCTCGAGCAGTACTTC,CASSLYDTLALEQYF
TRBV19,NA,TRBJ2-7,NA,TGTGCCAGTAGTTGGAGGGGGCAAGACTACGAGCAGTACTTC,CASSWRGQDYEQYF
TRBV14,NA,TRBJ2-5,TRBD2,TGTGCCAGCAGCCAAGATCGGGCGGGAGGGAGAGAGACCCAGTACTTC,CASSQDRAGGRETQYF
TRBV6-4,NA,TRBJ2-1,TRBD2,TGTGCCAGCAGTGAGGCCAATCCGACCGGGGGGGATTACAATGAGCAGTTCTTC,CASSEANPTGGDYNEQFF